The source of this TCR beta chain is a study of OX40 agonist ivuxolimab in advanced cancers. Describing the broader study: Ivuxolimab was an agonistic, fully human IgG2 monoclonal antibody directed against OX40 (CD134), a costimulatory receptor. The paper reports the monotherapy dose-escalation portion (N of about 54 patients) of the phase I ivuxolimab trial. Peripheral TCRbeta sequencing was intended to test whether TCR sequence diversity was altered and clonal T-cell expansion was caused by ivuxolimab. In the dose-escalation cohort, roughly four fifths of patients were male, and the mean age was about 55 years, with a range of roughly 20 to 79. Prior anti-PD-1, anti-PD-L1 or anti-CTLA-4 therapy was permitted, and 40% of dose-escalation patients had received checkpoint inhibitors. Of the roughly 51 dose-escalation patients, hepatocellular carcinoma was present in some 19, melanoma in some 15, renal cell carcinoma in 9 and head and neck cancer in 9. Partial responses were achieved by three dose-escalation patients, of whom one had hepatocellular carcinoma and two had cutaneous melanoma. Intravenous ivuxolimab was administered to patients every 2 weeks at six dose levels: 0.01, 0.1, 0.3, 1.5, 3 and 10 mg/kg.

Genomic DNA was extracted from sorted cells for sequencing of the TCRbeta CDR3 region. The immunoSEQ Assay was used to sequence the TCRbeta CDR3 regions. TCRdb stores this immuneACCESS table with in-frame sequences only. Part of the clones is absent; in the studies checked, under half of the shortfall reflects unresolved V genes, and no reason is known for the rest. The sample table records about 35,000 clones; roughly 92% of these occur just once. Roughly 21% of the sample is taken by the ten largest. The trial excluded patients who had a history of autoimmune disease or were on systemic immunosuppression. Peripheral blood for TCR sequencing was drawn from every dose cohort at baseline, at cycle 4 day 1 and at cycle 7 day 1. The samples were drawn from a first-in-human, open-label, multicenter phase I dose-escalation trial of ivuxolimab. The trial enrolled adults with locally advanced or metastatic head and neck squamous cell, hepatocellular, melanoma or renal cell carcinoma. Before TCR sequencing, CD4+ and CD8+ T cells were separately sorted from peripheral blood.

A word on this clone: Its antigen is not yet known. It has no much larger one-base neighbor in the sample; base qualities were not kept.

CDR1 and CDR2 are drawn from the germline V gene (reference sequence): MNHEY, SMNVEV. The cysteine opens and the phenylalanine closes a CDR3 of 15 amino acids. The read is trimmed to its CDR3 DNA, 45 bases read in frame from base 1. V and J are trimmed by 5 bases and 6 bases, and the gene matches miss 5 bases of the junction. Overall study outcomes, separate from this receptor: In the 0.1-3.0 mg/kg groups, partial responders had among the lowest normalized peripheral clonal expansion, particularly in CD8+ T cells. Low levels of normalized T-cell clonal expansion were also seen in some patients who did not respond. On average, CD8+ T cells showed more expanded clones than CD4+ T cells after ivuxolimab. The antigen specificity of the clonally expanded peripheral T cells was not determined. Clonal expansion of both CD4+ and CD8+ blood T cells was observed from baseline to week 6 at doses 0.1 to 3.0 mg/kg.

Sequenced here: CD4+ or CD8+ T cells sorted from blood, sampled in a trial of the OX40 agonist ivuxolimab. The sequence joins TRBV27 to TRBJ2-1, and 12 junctional nucleotides match TRBD2. The sequence came from an adult with an advanced solid tumor such as melanoma, head and neck, liver or kidney cancer. CDR3 region: CASSPSTSGSNEQFF. The DNA sequence is given as TGTGCCAGCAGTCCGTCGACTAGCGGGAGCAATGAGCAGTTCTTC.